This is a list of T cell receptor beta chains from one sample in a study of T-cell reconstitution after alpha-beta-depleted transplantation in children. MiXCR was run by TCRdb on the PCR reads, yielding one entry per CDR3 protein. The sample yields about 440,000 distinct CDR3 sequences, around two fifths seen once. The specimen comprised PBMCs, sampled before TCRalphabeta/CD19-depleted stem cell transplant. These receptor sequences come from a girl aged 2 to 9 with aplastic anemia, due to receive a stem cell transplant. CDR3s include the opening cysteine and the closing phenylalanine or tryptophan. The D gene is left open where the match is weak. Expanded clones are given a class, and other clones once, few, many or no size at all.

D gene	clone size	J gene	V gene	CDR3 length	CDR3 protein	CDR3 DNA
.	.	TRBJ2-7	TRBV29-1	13	CSVEGVGEHEQYF	TGCAGCGTTGAAGGAGTGGGGGAACACGAGCAGTACTTC
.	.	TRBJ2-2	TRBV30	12	CAWIHGPGELFF	TGTGCCTGGATCCACGGGCCCGGGGAGCTGTTTTTT
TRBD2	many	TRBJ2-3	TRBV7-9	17	CASNLRIAGGNTDTQYF	TGTGCCAGCAACTTACGAATAGCGGGAGGGAACACAGATACGCAGTATTTT
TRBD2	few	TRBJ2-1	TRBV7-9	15	CASSFSGSGTNEQFF	TGTGCCAGCAGCTTTAGCGGGAGTGGGACTAATGAGCAGTTCTTC
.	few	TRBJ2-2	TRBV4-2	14	CASSQEAWSGELFF	TGTGCCAGCAGCCAAGAAGCCTGGTCCGGGGAGCTGTTTTTT
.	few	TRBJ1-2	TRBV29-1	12	CSVVWGANGYTF	TGCAGCGTTGTTTGGGGGGCAAATGGCTACACCTTC
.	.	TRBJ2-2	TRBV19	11	CASREAGELFF	TGTGCCAGTAGGGAGGCCGGGGAGCTGTTTTTT
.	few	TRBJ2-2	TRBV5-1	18	CASSLDVRVGPNTGELFF	TGCGCCAGCAGCTTGGACGTCAGGGTAGGCCCCAACACCGGGGAGCTGTTTTTT
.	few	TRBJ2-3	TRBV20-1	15	CSARRGLPGADTQYF	TGCAGTGCTAGGAGGGGACTCCCTGGGGCAGATACGCAGTATTTT
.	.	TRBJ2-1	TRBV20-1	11	CSASGAGKRFF	TGCAGTGCTAGCGGGGCGGGAAAGCGGTTCTTC
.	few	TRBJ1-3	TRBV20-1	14	CSAKDRRSGNTIYF	TGCAGTGCGAAAGACAGACGCTCTGGAAACACCATATATTTT
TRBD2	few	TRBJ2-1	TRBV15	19	CATSKEIGVAERDYNEQFF	TGTGCCACCAGCAAAGAGATAGGTGTGGCGGAGCGGGACTACAATGAGCAGTTCTTC
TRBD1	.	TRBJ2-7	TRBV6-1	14	CASSRTGTDYEQYF	TGTGCCAGCAGTAGGACAGGGACCGACTACGAGCAGTACTTC
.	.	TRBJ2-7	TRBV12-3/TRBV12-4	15	CASSVSLGSTDEQYF	TGTGCCAGCTCAGTTAGCCTGGGTAGCACTGACGAGCAGTACTTC
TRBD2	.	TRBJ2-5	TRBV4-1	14	CASSQAGRGETQYF	TGCGCCAGCAGCCAAGCCGGGAGGGGAGAGACCCAGTACTTC
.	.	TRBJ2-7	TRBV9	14	CASSVEGESGEQYF	TGTGCCAGCAGCGTAGAGGGAGAATCCGGCGAGCAGTACTTC
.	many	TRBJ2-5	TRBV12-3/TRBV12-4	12	CASSLAKETQYF	TGTGCCAGCAGCTTAGCGAAGGAGACCCAGTACTTC
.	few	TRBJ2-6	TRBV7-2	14	CASSFPSGANVLTF	TGTGCCAGCAGCTTCCCCTCTGGGGCCAACGTCCTGACTTTC
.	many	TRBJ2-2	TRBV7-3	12	CASSPQSRELFF	TGTGCCAGCAGCCCCCAGAGCCGGGAGCTGTTTTTT
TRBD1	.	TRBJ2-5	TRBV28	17	CASSPNYLGTAQETQYF	TGTGCCAGCAGTCCTAATTACCTTGGGACAGCCCAAGAGACCCAGTACTTC
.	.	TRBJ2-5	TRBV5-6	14	CASTLSGQQETQYF	TGTGCCAGCACCCTGAGCGGACAGCAAGAGACCCAGTACTTC
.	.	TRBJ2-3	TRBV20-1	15	CSARQASGSGDTQYF	TGCAGTGCTCGCCAGGCCTCCGGGAGTGGCGATACGCAGTATTTT
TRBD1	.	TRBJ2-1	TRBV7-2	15	CASSAAGTGAYEQFF	TGTGCCAGCAGCGCCGCCGGGACAGGGGCCTATGAGCAGTTCTTC
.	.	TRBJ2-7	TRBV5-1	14	CASSGRQAPYEQYF	TGCGCCAGCAGCGGCAGACAGGCCCCCTACGAGCAGTACTTC
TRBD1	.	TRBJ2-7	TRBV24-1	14	CATSDTRTGFEQYF	TGTGCCACCAGTGATACCCGGACAGGTTTCGAGCAGTACTTC
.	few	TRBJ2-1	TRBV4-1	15	CASSLRTDNYNEQFF	TGCGCCAGCAGCCTTCGGACAGATAACTACAATGAGCAGTTCTTC
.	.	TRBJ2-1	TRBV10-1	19	CASSDFPGDSPKDFRAQFF	TGCGCCAGCAGTGATTTTCCGGGAGATTCCCCCAAGGATTTTCGGGCGCAGTTCTTC
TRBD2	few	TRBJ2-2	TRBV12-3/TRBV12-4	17	CASSSSGDPTNTGELFF	TGTGCCAGCAGTTCGAGCGGGGACCCCACGAACACCGGGGAGCTGTTTTTT
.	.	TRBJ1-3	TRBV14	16	CDSSLPGATRSLPIYF	TGTGACAGCAGCCTACCCGGGGCAACGCGCAGTCTACCCATATATTTT
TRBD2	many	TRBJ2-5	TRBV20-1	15	CSAPSLTSGMETQYF	TGCAGTGCTCCTTCTCTGACTAGCGGGATGGAGACCCAGTACTTC
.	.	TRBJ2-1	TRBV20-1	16	CSAPPRDKGDYNEQFF	TGCAGTGCTCCCCCCCGGGACAAAGGGGACTACAATGAGCAGTTCTTC
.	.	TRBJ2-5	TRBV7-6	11	CASRMAGALYF	TGTGCCAGCAGGATGGCGGGGGCCCTCTACTTC
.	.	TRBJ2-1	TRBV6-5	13	CASSYGGGDEQFF	TGTGCCAGCAGTTACGGGGGTGGCGATGAGCAGTTCTTC
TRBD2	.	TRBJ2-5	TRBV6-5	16	CASSYSSGGGMETQYF	TGTGCCAGCAGTTACTCTAGCGGGGGGGGAATGGAGACCCAGTACTTC